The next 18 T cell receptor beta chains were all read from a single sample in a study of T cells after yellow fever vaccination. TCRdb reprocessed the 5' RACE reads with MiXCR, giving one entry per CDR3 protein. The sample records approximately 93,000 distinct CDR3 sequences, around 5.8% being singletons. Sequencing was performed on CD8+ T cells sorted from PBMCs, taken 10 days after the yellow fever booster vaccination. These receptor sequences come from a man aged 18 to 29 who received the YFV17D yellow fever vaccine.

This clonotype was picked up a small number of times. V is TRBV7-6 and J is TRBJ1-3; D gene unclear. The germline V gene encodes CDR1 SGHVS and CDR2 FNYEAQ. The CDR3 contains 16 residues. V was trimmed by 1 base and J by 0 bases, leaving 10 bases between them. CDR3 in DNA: TGTGCCAGCAGCTTAGAGCCGGCTGTCTCTGGAAACACCATATATTTT. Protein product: CASSLEPAVSGNTIYF.

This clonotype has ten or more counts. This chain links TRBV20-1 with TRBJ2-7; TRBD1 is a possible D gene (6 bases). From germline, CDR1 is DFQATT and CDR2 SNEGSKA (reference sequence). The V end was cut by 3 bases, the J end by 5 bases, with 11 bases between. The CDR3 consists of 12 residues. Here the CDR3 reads CSARGDNHEQYF. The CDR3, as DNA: TGCAGTGCTAGGGGGGACAACCACGAGCAGTACTTC.

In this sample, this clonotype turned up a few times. The CDR3 region is CSARDIRDNTDTQYF. The CDR3 region has the DNA TGCAGTGCTAGAGATATACGGGACAACACAGATACGCAGTATTTT. This sequence joins TRBV20-1 and TRBJ2-3, with D perhaps TRBD1 (6 bases). There are 15 residues in the CDR3. The V gene lost 0 bases and the J gene lost 2 bases, with 12 bases spanning the gap. Germline V gene lookup returns CDR1 DFQATT and CDR2 SNEGSKA (reference sequence).

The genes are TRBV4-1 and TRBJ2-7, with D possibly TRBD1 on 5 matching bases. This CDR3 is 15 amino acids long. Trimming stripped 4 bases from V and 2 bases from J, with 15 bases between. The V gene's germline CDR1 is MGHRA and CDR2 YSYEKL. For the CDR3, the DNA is TGCGCCAGCAGCCGAGCCCCAGGGTCGGCCTACGAGCAGTACTTC. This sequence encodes CASSRAPGSAYEQYF.

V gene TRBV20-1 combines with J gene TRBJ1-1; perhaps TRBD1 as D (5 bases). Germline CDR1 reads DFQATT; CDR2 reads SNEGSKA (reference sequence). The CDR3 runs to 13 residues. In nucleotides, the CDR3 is TGCACCCCGGGGGGGGTTTTAGGGACTGAAGCTTTCTTT. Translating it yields CTPGGVLGTEAFF.

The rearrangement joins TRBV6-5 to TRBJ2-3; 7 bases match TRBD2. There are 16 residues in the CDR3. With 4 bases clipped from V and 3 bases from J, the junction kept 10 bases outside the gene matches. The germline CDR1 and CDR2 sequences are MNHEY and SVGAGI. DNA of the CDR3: TGTGCCAGCAGTTCCTCGACTAGCTTAACTACAGATACGCAGTATTTT. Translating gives CASSSSTSLTTDTQYF.

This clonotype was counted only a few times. DNA for the CDR3: TGCGCCAGCAGCCAAGTTTGGGGCAGCACTGAAGCTTTCTTT. Translating gives CASSQVWGSTEAFF. The chain carries TRBV4-3 and TRBJ1-1, with D perhaps TRBD1 (5 bases). The CDR3 is 14 amino acids. The germline CDR1 and CDR2 sequences are LGHNA and YSLEER. Trimming pared 1 base from V and 4 bases from J, leaving 10 bases between.

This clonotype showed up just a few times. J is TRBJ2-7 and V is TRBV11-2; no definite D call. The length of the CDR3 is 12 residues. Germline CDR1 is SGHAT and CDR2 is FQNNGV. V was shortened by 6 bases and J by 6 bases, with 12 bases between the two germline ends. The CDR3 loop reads CASRSDLGEQYV. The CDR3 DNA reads TGTGCCAGCAGGAGCGATCTCGGCGAGCAGTACGTC.

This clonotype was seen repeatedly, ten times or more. For the CDR3, the DNA is TGTGCCAGCAGTTACCGAAGGACAGCGACATTAATAGGAGGTTCGAGCGGGGAGCTGTTTTTT. Its translation: CASSYRRTATLIGGSSGELFF. V is TRBV6-2 or TRBV6-3 and J is TRBJ2-2; D might be TRBD1 (6 bases). CDR3 length: 21 amino acids. The V end was cut by 2 bases, the J end by 7 bases, with 32 bases between. Germline V lookup: CDR1 MNHEY, CDR2 SVGEGT.

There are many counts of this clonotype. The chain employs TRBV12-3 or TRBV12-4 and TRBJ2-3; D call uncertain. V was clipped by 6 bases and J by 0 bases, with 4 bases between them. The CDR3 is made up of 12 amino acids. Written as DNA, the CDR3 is TGTGCCAGCAGCTCTAGCACAGATACGCAGTATTTT. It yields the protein CASSSSTDTQYF.

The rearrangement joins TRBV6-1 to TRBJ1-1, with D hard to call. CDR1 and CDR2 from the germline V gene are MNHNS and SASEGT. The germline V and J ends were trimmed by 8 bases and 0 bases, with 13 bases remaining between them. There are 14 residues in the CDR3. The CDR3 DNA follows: TGTGCCAGCGGGTACAAGGACTTGAACACTGAAGCTTTCTTT. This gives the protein CASGYKDLNTEAFF.

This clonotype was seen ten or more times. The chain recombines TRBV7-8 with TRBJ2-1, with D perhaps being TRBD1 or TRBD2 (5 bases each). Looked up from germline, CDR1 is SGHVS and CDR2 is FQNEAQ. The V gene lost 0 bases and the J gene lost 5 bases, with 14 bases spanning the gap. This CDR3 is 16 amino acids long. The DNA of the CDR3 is TGTGCCAGCAGCTTAGCTGGGGCTAGCAGCCACAATGAGCAGTTCTTC. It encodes CASSLAGASSHNEQFF.

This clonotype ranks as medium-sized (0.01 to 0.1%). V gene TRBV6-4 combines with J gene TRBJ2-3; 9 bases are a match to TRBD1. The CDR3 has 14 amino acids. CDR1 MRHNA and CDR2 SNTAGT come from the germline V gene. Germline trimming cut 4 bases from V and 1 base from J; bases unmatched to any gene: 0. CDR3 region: CASSGTGGTDTQYF. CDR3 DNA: TGTGCCAGCAGTGGGACAGGGGGCACAGATACGCAGTATTTT.

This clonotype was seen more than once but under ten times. CDR3 in DNA: TGTGCCAGCAGCCTTGGACAGGGCCACGAGCAGTACGTC. Encoded protein: CASSLGQGHEQYV. This chain links TRBV7-6 with TRBJ2-7; TRBD1 aligns across 8 bases. The CDR3 spans 13 residues. V dropped 5 bases and J dropped 5; count of bases not matched to a gene: 5. Germline CDR1 reads SGHVS; CDR2 reads FNYEAQ.

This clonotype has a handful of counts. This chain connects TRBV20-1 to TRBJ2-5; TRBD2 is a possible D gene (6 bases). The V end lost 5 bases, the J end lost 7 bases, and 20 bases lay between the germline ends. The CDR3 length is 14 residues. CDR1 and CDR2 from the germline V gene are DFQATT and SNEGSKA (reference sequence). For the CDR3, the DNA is TGCAGTGCTGCCGGTCAAGCGGTGGGGGGGACCCAGTACTTC. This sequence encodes CSAAGQAVGGTQYF.

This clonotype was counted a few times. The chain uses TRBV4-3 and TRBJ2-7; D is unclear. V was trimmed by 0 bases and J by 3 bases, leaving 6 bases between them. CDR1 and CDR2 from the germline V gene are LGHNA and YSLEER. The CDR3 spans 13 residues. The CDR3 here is CASSQDRSYEQYF. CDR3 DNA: TGCGCCAGCAGCCAAGACCGTAGCTACGAGCAGTACTTC.

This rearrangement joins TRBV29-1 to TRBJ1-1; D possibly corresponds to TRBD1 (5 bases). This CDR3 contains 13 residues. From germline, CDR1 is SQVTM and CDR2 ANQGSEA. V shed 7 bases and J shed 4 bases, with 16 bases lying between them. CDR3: CSGEGVDSTEAFF. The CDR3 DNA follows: TGCAGCGGAGAGGGAGTTGACAGCACTGAAGCTTTCTTT.

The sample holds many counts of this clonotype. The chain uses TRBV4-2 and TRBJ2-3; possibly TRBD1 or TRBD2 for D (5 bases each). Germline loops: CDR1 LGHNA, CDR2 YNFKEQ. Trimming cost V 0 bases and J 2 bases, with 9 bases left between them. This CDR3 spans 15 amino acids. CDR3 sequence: CASSQDRDHTDTQYF. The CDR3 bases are TGTGCCAGCAGCCAAGATCGGGACCACACAGATACGCAGTATTTT.